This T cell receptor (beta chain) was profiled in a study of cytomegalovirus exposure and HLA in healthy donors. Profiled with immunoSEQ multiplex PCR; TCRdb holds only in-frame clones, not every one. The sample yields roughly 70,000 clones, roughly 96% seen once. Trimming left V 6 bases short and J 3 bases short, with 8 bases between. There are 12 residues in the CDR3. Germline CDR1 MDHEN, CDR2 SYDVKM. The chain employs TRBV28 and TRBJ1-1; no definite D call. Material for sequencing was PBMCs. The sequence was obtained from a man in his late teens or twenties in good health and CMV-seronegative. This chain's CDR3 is CASSTSDTEAFF. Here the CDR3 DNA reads TGTGCCAGCAGCACCTCAGACACTGAAGCTTTCTTT.